The 4 T cell receptor beta chains below all came from one sample that was sequenced in a study of blood T cell repertoires in COVID-19. This table comes from immunoSEQ multiplex PCR, and its TCRdb copy is limited to in-frame clones, with some not included. The profile shows approximately 130,000 clones, 70% to 90% of them singletons. The source material was peripheral blood. These receptors were collected from a woman aged 45-59 years who had recovered from COVID-19.

The CDR3 sequence is CASSTDSRDEKLFF. The DNA for the CDR3 is TGTGCCAGCAGTACCGACAGTCGAGACGAAAAACTGTTTTTT. V gene TRBV21-1 combines with J gene TRBJ1-4; TRBD1 is the table's D call and was not checked against the DNA. TRBV21-1 is a pseudogene segment. This CDR3 spans 14 amino acids.

The chain has TRBV18 and TRBJ1-2, with D hard to call. V was trimmed by 1 base and J by 5 bases, leaving 8 bases between them. The CDR3 is 13 residues long. Per the germline V gene, CDR1 is KGHSH and CDR2 is LQKENI. This chain's CDR3 is CASSPRTVYGYTF. The CDR3 nucleotides read TGTGCCAGCTCACCACGAACAGTTTATGGCTACACCTTC.

This clone was recorded many times. This rearrangement joins TRBV7-3 to TRBJ2-1; a weak D match, TRBD2 (6 bases). Germline lookup yields CDR1 SGHTA and CDR2 FQGTGA. The CDR3 sequence is 15 residues long. The germline V and J ends were trimmed by 5 bases and 6 bases, with 17 bases remaining between them. CDR3 loop: CASSRGDFPSNEQFF. CDR3 sequence (DNA): TGTGCCAGCAGCAGAGGGGACTTCCCGAGCAATGAGCAGTTCTTC.

V and J are TRBV6-1 and TRBJ2-5; 13 bases are shared with TRBD2. In germline, CDR1 is MNHNS, CDR2 SASEGT. The CDR3 loop spans 19 amino acids. The V segment lost 3 bases and the J segment 0 bases; nucleotides outside the gene matches: 10. The chain's CDR3 is CASSERLAGGTFNQETQYF. CDR3 bases: TGTGCCAGCAGTGAGAGACTAGCGGGGGGCACATTCAACCAAGAGACCCAGTACTTC.